This T cell receptor (beta chain) was recovered during a study of T cell repertoires in cytomegalovirus infection. At the level of the study: The public TCR beta signatures pointed to both CMV infection and matching HLA type. General study results and limits: HLA-C-restricted CMV-specific TCR beta clonotypes prevailed in the ex vivo response. The cumulative frequency of public TCR beta families distinguished individuals who carried CMV together with the relevant HLA.

The CDR3 has 15 amino acids. V dropped 1 base and J dropped 5 bases, with 11 bases sitting between them. In germline, CDR1 is SGHVS, CDR2 FNYEAQ. MiXCR, run by TCRdb on the reads, gives a single entry per CDR3 protein. Of 560,000 or so distinct CDR3 sequences in the sample, 15% to 20% were seen once. There are a few counts of this clonotype. Antigen specificity is unknown. The chain couples TRBV7-6 to TRBJ2-2; the D is unclear. The TCR was taken from a human donor in good health (CMV status not recorded). Some clones in this sample may be carry-over from other donors' samples. Input material: CD8+ T cells from PBMCs. CDR3: CASSLGVGRTGELFF. The CDR3 nucleotides read TGTGCCAGCAGCTTAGGCGTGGGCCGGACCGGGGAGCTGTTTTTT.